A single sample gave rise to the 20 T cell receptor beta chains below, sequenced in a study of molecular identifiers for immune sequencing clone quantification. TCRdb reanalysed the PCR reads using MiXCR and keeps one entry per CDR3 protein. The sample records about 640,000 distinct CDR3 sequences, 15% to 20% being singletons. The sequencing sample was made of naive CD8+ T cells from blood, with Jurkat cell RNA spiked in. Subset specified: FACS-sorted CD8+CD4-CCR7+CD45RA+ naive T cells. The receptors shown here come from a human donor in good health. Some libraries in this study had Jurkat cell RNA spiked in.

A remark on this clonotype: In this CDR3 the conserved last residue, phenylalanine or tryptophan, is missing, so a read error is likely. The chain recombines TRBV13 with TRBJ2-3; D remains ambiguous. This CDR3 region has 13 residues. V lost 2 bases and J 0 bases, leaving 3 bases between the germline ends. In germline, CDR1 is PRHDT, CDR2 FYEKMQ (reference sequence). The DNA of the CDR3 is TGTGCCAGCAGCTTACGCAGCACAGATACGCAGTATTTA. Translating gives CASSLRSTDTQYL.

This clonotype was counted at least ten times. The chain joins TRBV20-1 to TRBJ1-1; 9 positions match TRBD1. Germline V gives CDR1 DFQATT, CDR2 SNEGSKA (reference sequence). There are 15 residues in the CDR3. Trimming cost V 0 bases and J 4 bases; bases outside gene matches: 6. The CDR3 reads CSARDGTGSSTEAFF. CDR3 in DNA: TGCAGTGCTAGAGACGGGACAGGGAGTTCCACTGAAGCTTTCTTT.

The chain joins TRBV20-1 to TRBJ2-1, with unresolved D. Germline CDR1 is DFQATT and CDR2 is SNEGSKA (reference sequence). V was shortened by 1 base and J by 5 bases, with 15 bases between the two germline ends. CDR3 length equals 15 residues. The CDR3 nucleotides are TGCAGTGCTAGAGTGACCATACCTACCCACAATGAGCAGTTCTTC. Translation: CSARVTIPTHNEQFF.

This clonotype was seen many times. The chain employs TRBV3-1 and TRBJ1-1, with D perhaps TRBD1 (5 bases). The germline V gene has CDR1 LGHDT and CDR2 YNNKEL (reference sequence). The CDR3 spans 15 residues. Trimming left V 0 bases short and J 0 bases short, with 8 bases between. The CDR3 sequence is CASSQDAGMNTEAFF. The CDR3 coding sequence is TGTGCCAGCAGCCAAGACGCAGGGATGAACACTGAAGCTTTCTTT.

In its sample, this clonotype was seen many times. The genes are TRBV7-9 and TRBJ2-5; the D is unclear. The CDR3 is 14 residues long. Germline V gives CDR1 SEHNR, CDR2 FQNEAQ (reference sequence). The V gene lost 2 bases and the J gene lost 2 bases, with 9 bases spanning the gap. CDR3: CASSLLALQETQYF. The CDR3 DNA reads as TGTGCCAGCAGCTTACTGGCACTACAAGAGACCCAGTACTTC.

The table lists this clonotype with many counts. J is TRBJ1-5 and V is TRBV11-1; D unclear. This CDR3 region has 13 residues. From germline, CDR1 is SGHAT and CDR2 FQDESV (reference sequence). The V end lost 2 bases, the J end lost 3 bases, and 5 bases lay between the germline ends. The DNA for the CDR3 is TGTGCCAGCAGCTTAACAGCCAATCAGCCCCAGCATTTT. Protein product: CASSLTANQPQHF.

This clonotype was seen many times. The rearrangement joins TRBV20-1 to TRBJ1-1; TRBD1 agrees at 9 bases. This CDR3 has 14 residues. Germline trimming cut 4 bases from V and 7 bases from J; bases unmatched to any gene: 10. CDR1 is DFQATT and CDR2 is SNEGSKA in the germline V gene (reference sequence). The CDR3 region is CSATGQGQYLEAFF. As DNA, the CDR3 is TGCAGTGCTACTGGACAGGGGCAATACCTTGAAGCTTTCTTT.

This clonotype showed up many times. The chain is built from TRBV21-1 and TRBJ2-2; TRBD2 reflects the table's D call only, with no check against the DNA. TRBV21-1 is recorded as a pseudogene. CDR3 length: 10 residues. DNA for the CDR3: TGTGCCATCTTGAAAACGGGCCGGTTTTTT. This translates into CAILKTGRFF.

This clonotype was recorded a few times. The chain employs TRBV19 and TRBJ1-1; D perhaps matches TRBD1 (5 bases). V shed 3 bases and J shed 4 bases, with 9 bases lying between them. The CDR3 has 13 residues. The V gene's germline CDR1 is LNHDA and CDR2 SQIVND (reference sequence). In DNA, the CDR3 is TGTGCCAGTAGTATGGGGCCGGGCACTGAAGCTTTCTTT. It codes for CASSMGPGTEAFF. The full variable domain, in which reference TRBV19 and TRBJ1-1 provide the parts outside the CDR3, is DGGITQSPKYLFRKEGQNVTLSCEQNLNHDAMYWYRQDPGQGLRLIYYSQIVNDFQKGDIAEGYSVSREKKESFPLTVTSAQKNPTAFYLCASSMGPGTEAFFGQGTRLTVV.

This clonotype was counted ten times or more. The rearrangement links TRBV10-2 to TRBJ1-1; D possibly corresponds to TRBD1 (6 bases). Germline V gene data show CDR1 as WSHSY and CDR2 as SAAADI. Trimming removed 6 bases from V and 2 bases from J, with 13 bases in between. The CDR3 has 14 residues. The chain's CDR3 is CASSETDRNTEAFF. In nucleotides, the CDR3 is TGCGCCAGCAGCGAAACGGACAGAAACACTGAAGCTTTCTTT.

The rearrangement uses TRBV7-9 and TRBJ1-2, with 7 nucleotides matching TRBD1. Germline CDR1 SEHNR, CDR2 FQNEAQ (reference sequence). Unmatched junction bases numbered 6, after V lost 1 base and J lost 4 bases. The CDR3 is 15 residues long. This CDR3 reads CASSLETGSGYGYTF. The CDR3 DNA is TGTGCCAGCAGCTTAGAGACAGGGTCAGGCTATGGCTACACCTTC.

A note on this clonotype: A read error may be the cause here, since a much bigger clone is one base away. The chain is built from TRBV7-9 and TRBJ2-7; no clear D gene. Germline CDR1 and CDR2: SEHNR and FQNEAQ (reference sequence). The CDR3 covers 14 residues. CDR3 DNA: TGTGCCAGCAGCCCCCAGGTGGGCCCCTACGGGCAGTACTTC. Translating it yields CASSPQVGPYGQYF.

The chain is built from TRBV10-2 and TRBJ2-7, with no clear D. From germline, CDR1 is WSHSY and CDR2 SAAADI. The CDR3 is 14 residues long. The germline V and J ends were trimmed by 8 bases and 2 bases, with 16 bases remaining between them. CDR3 coding DNA: TGCGCCAGCCTCCCGACCCCACCGACCTACGAGCAGTACTTC. Translation gives CASLPTPPTYEQYF.

This clonotype occurred many times. The V call is TRBV7-2, the J call TRBJ2-3; D not certain. Germline CDR1 SGHTA, CDR2 FQGNSA. There are 14 residues in the CDR3. V lost 3 bases and J 6 bases, leaving 13 bases between the germline ends. CDR3 residues: CASSLVRPGDTQYF. The CDR3 DNA reads TGTGCCAGCAGCTTGGTCCGCCCTGGGGATACGCAGTATTTT. Using reference TRBV7-2 and TRBJ2-3 for the parts outside the CDR3, the full variable domain is GAGVSQSPSNKVTEKGKDVELRCDPISGHTALYWYRQSLGQGLEFLIYFQGNSAPDKSGLPSDRFSAERTGGSVSTLTIQRTQQEDSAVYLCASSLVRPGDTQYFGPGTRLTVL.

There are a few counts of this clonotype. The chain links TRBV19 to TRBJ2-7; 12 bases map to TRBD1. CDR1 and CDR2 (germline): LNHDA, SQIVND (reference sequence). Trimming at V came to 11 bases and at J to 5 bases, leaving 10 bases not matched to a gene. CDR3 length: 14 residues. DNA for the CDR3: TGTGCCTCCTCCGGGACAGGGGGCTTACACGAGCAGTACTTC. Encoded protein: CASSGTGGLHEQYF.

This clonotype was found a few times. The rearrangement links TRBV20-1 to TRBJ2-1, with 12 bases identical to TRBD2. The germline gives CDR1 DFQATT, CDR2 SNEGSKA (reference sequence). J lost 7 bases, V lost 6 bases, and 7 bases had no gene match. This CDR3 is built from 14 residues. As DNA, the CDR3 is TGCAGTGCGACTCTAGCGGGAGGGGGGAATGAGCAGTTCTTC. This gives the protein CSATLAGGGNEQFF.

The chain links TRBV11-2 to TRBJ2-7, with 7 bases matching TRBD2. V trimming: 1 base; J trimming: 7 bases; junction bases outside the gene matches: 13. Germline V CDR1 and CDR2: SGHAT, FQNNGV. The CDR3 spans 16 residues. For the CDR3, the DNA is TGTGCCAGCAGCTTAGGGTGGGCTAGCGGTGTGTGGGAGCAGTACTTC. Translating gives CASSLGWASGVWEQYF.

This clonotype was observed a handful of times. Written as DNA, the CDR3 is TGTGCCAGCAGTTACGAGGGGGCACTCGAGCAGTACTTC. Translating it yields CASSYEGALEQYF. This rearrangement joins TRBV6-5 to TRBJ2-7, with TRBD1 matching 7 bases. Germline V CDR1 and CDR2: MNHEY, SVGAGI. J lost 6 bases, V lost 2 bases, and 4 bases had no gene match. The CDR3 spans 13 residues.

This clonotype has a count of ten or more. The chain has TRBV7-9 and TRBJ2-3; D is undetermined. V lost 8 bases to trimming and J lost 2 bases, with 14 bases between them. This CDR3 is 14 amino acids long. Looked up from germline, CDR1 is SEHNR and CDR2 is FQNEAQ (reference sequence). Written as DNA, the CDR3 is TGTGCCAGCTCATTAGACACCAACACAGATACGCAGTATTTT. Translation: CASSLDTNTDTQYF.

CDR3 loop: CASSERTANSGAGTDTQYF. The CDR3 region has the DNA TGTGCCAGCAGTGAAAGGACAGCTAATAGCGGAGCAGGCACAGATACGCAGTATTTT. The chain uses TRBV2 and TRBJ2-3; D may correspond to TRBD1 or TRBD2 (6 bases each). This CDR3 is 19 amino acids long. Germline loops: CDR1 SNHLY, CDR2 FYNNEI. Trimming took off 2 bases at V and 1 base at J, with 22 bases between the two ends.